This T cell receptor beta chain was obtained from a study of OX40 agonist ivuxolimab in advanced cancers. Whole-study context: Participants averaged 60 years of age (range about 23 to 80) and were 75% to 90% male.

Patients had blood sampled at baseline and again on cycle 4 day 1 and cycle 7 day 1. Germline V gene data show CDR1 as KGHSH and CDR2 as LQKENI. Trimming took 6 bases from V and 4 from J; bases not matched to a gene: 7. This CDR3 spans 14 amino acids. Broader study findings: What antigens the expanded peripheral T cells recognized was never established.

TCRdb keeps only in-frame clones here, not all; method: immunoSEQ multiplex PCR. The top ten hold roughly 2.6% of the sample, which has 90,000 or so clones, roughly 90% seen once. Notes on this clone: Its antigen is undetermined.

The origin of this receptor is an adult with an advanced solid tumor such as melanoma, head and neck, liver or kidney cancer. Here the sequenced sample was CD4+ or CD8+ T cells sorted from blood, taken in a trial of the OX40 agonist ivuxolimab. This chain links TRBV18 with TRBJ1-1, with 8 bases matching TRBD1. CDR3 bases: TGTGCCAGCTCCCCTTCCGACAGGGGCACTGAAGCTTTCTTT. Its protein is CASSPSDRGTEAFF. The whole variable domain, filled in from reference TRBV18 and TRBJ1-1, reads NAGVMQNPRHLVRRRGQEARLRCSPMKGHSHVYWYRQLPEEGLKFMVYLQKENIIDESGMPKERFSAEFPKEGPSILRIQQVVRGDSAAYFCASSPSDRGTEAFFGQGTRLTVV.